The T cell receptor beta chain under discussion was sequenced for a study of response to subunit inactivated influenza vaccine (dated by TCRdb to the late 2010s). Regarding the study in general: The study used deep quantitative T cell receptor repertoire profiling to track responses to a trivalent subunit inactivated influenza vaccine. The paper as a whole reports these results and caveats: According to the authors, only a limited number of new T cells may be recruited by each seasonal influenza vaccination.

V drops 3 bases and J drops 7 bases, leaving 13 bases in between. The cysteine opens and the phenylalanine closes a CDR3 of 14 amino acids. Only the CDR3 part of the read is kept: 42 bases, read in frame from the first base. As for this clonotype: It has no known antigen specificity. The input lacks base qualities; no much larger clone sits a single base away.

Receptor libraries were prepared by RT-PCR. TCRdb lists the instrument as Illumina HiSeq 2500. The public sequencing data were trimmed at Q25 with fastp and processed into clonotypes with MiXCR by TCRdb, which kept only in-frame beta chains. Entries that share a CDR3 protein sequence are merged under the most common genes and DNA. Recorded for this sample are 700,000 to 900,000 distinct CDR3 sequences; 21% of them occurred a single time. The ten largest make up about 10% of the sample. The sample consisted of PBMCs from blood, taken more than 4 days after vaccination. The receptor comes from a man aged 50-60 years who received an inactivated influenza vaccine. Donor details come from another sample of the same person, matched by shared clones. This chain joins TRBV12-3 or TRBV12-4 to TRBJ1-3, and possibly TRBD1, on 5 matching bases. The bases read TGTGCCAGCAGTTTCGGGGCGGCCAGCAACACCATATATTTT. Its protein product is CASSFGAASNTIYF.